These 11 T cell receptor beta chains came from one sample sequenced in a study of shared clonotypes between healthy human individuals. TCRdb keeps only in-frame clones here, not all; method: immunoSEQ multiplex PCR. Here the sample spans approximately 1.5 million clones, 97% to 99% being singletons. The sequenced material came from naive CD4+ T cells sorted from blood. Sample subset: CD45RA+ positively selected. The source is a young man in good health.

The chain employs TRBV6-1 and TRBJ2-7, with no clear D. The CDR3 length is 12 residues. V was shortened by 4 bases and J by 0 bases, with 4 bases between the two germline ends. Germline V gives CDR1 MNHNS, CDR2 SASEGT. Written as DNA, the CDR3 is TGTGCCAGCAGTGCGAACTCCTACGAGCAGTACTTC. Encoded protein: CASSANSYEQYF.

CDR3 DNA: TGTGCCAGCAGTGAAATACTAGCGGACTACAATGAGCAGTTCTTC. Amino acid sequence: CASSEILADYNEQFF. This sequence joins TRBV6-1 and TRBJ2-1; 8 nucleotides line up with TRBD2. The ends lost 2 bases at V and 3 bases at J; junction bases unmatched: 3. The CDR3 is 15 amino acids. Germline CDR1 is MNHNS and CDR2 is SASEGT.

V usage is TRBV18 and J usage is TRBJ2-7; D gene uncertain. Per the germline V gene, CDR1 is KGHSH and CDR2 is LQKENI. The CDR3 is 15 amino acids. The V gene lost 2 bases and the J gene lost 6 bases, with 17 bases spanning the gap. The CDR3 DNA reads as TGTGCCAGCTCACCAACTGACTCGAGCGTTTTCGAGCAGTACTTC. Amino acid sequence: CASSPTDSSVFEQYF. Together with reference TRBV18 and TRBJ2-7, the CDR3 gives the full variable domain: NAGVMQNPRHLVRRRGQEARLRCSPMKGHSHVYWYRQLPEEGLKFMVYLQKENIIDESGMPKERFSAEFPKEGPSILRIQQVVRGDSAAYFCASSPTDSSVFEQYFGPGTRLTVT.

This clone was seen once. This chain's CDR3 is CASSQSPGLASNEQFF. CDR3 bases: TGTGCCAGCAGCCAAAGTCCGGGACTAGCGTCCAATGAGCAGTTCTTC. This chain connects TRBV4-2 to TRBJ2-1, with 10 bases that match TRBD2. The CDR3 is made up of 16 amino acids. Germline V CDR1 and CDR2: LGHNA, YNFKEQ. V was clipped by 2 bases and J by 6 bases; unmatched bases: 7.

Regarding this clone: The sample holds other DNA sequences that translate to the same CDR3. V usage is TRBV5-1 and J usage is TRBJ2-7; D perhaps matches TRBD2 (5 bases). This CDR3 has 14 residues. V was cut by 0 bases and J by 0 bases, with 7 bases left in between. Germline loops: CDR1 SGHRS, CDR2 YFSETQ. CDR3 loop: CASSLASSSYEQYF. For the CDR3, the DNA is TGCGCCAGCAGCTTGGCTAGCTCCTCCTACGAGCAGTACTTC. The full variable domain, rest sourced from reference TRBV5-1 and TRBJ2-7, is KAGVTQTPRYLIKTRGQQVTLSCSPISGHRSVSWYQQTPGQGLQFLFEYFSETQRNKGNFPGRFSGRQFSNSRSEMNVSTLELGDSALYLCASSLASSSYEQYFGPGTRLTVT.

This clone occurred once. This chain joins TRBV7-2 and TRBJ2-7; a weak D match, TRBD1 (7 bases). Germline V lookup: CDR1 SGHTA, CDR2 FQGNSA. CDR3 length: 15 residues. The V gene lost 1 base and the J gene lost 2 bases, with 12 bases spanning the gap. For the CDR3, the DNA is TGTGCCAGCAGCTTAGAAGGAGGGGGCCCCTACGAGCAGTACTTC. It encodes CASSLEGGGPYEQYF.

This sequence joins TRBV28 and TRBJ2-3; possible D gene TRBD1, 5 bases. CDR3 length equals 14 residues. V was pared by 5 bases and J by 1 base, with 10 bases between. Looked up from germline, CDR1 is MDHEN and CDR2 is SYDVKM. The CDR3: CASSRDRRTDTQYF. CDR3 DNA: TGTGCCAGCAGTCGAGACAGACGCACAGATACGCAGTATTTT.

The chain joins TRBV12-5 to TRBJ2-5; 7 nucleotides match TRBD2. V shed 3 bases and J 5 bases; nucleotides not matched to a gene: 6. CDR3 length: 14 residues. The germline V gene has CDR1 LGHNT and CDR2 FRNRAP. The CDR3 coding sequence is TGTGCTAGTGGTTTCTCCGGGGAGGGGGAGACCCAGTACTTC. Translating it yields CASGFSGEGETQYF.

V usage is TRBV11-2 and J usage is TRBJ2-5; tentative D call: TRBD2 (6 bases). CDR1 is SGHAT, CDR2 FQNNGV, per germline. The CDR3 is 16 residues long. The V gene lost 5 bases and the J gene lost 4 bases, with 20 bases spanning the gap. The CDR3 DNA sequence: TGTGCCAGCAGCGCCCATGCCCGACTAGTTTCAGAGACCCAGTACTTC. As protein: CASSAHARLVSETQYF.

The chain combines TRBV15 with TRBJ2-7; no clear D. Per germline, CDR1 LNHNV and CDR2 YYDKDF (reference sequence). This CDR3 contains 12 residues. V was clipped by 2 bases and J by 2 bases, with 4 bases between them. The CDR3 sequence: CATSRPPYEQYF. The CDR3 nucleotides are TGTGCCACCAGCAGACCTCCCTACGAGCAGTACTTC.

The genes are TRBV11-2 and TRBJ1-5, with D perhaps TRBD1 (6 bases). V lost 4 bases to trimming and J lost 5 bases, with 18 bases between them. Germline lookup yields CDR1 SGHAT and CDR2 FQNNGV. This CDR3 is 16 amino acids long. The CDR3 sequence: CASSSAITGLDQPQHF. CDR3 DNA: TGTGCCAGCAGCTCCGCCATAACAGGGTTGGATCAGCCCCAGCATTTT.